This is a list of T cell receptor beta chains from one sample in a study of T cell changes during pregnancy in multiple sclerosis. Sequenced by immunoSEQ multiplex PCR; TCRdb stores in-frame clones only, minus some. The table lists roughly 40,000 clones, approximately 94% of them singletons. The material sequenced was CD4+ T cells from peripheral blood mononuclear cells, taken after pregnancy. The receptors derive from a female donor with multiple sclerosis, enrolled in a pregnancy study. Both conserved end residues are part of each CDR3. The D gene is left open where the match is weak. Size is stated for part of the rows, as once, few or many counts, or as a class when the clone is expanded.

CDR3,DNA,size,V,J,D
CASSSGQKLNSPLHF,TGTGCCAGCAGCTCGGGACAGAAGCTTAATTCACCCCTCCACTTT,.,TRBV7-2,TRBJ1-6,TRBD1
CASSTQTGYNQPQHF,TGTGCCAGTAGTACCCAGACAGGATACAATCAGCCCCAGCATTTT,.,TRBV19,TRBJ1-5,.
CASSSPGQGYEQYF,TGTGCCAGCAGCTCACCGGGACAGGGCTACGAGCAGTACTTC,.,TRBV5-6,TRBJ2-7,TRBD1
CASSPGVGYGYTF,TGTGCCAGCTCACCCGGGGTTGGCTATGGCTACACCTTC,.,TRBV18,TRBJ1-2,.
CASSSGTGLQPQHF,TGTGCCAGCAGTTCCGGGACAGGGCTTCAGCCCCAGCATTTT,.,TRBV6-5,TRBJ1-5,TRBD1
CASSLGGRQPQHF,TGTGCCAGCAGCTTAGGGGGCCGTCAGCCCCAGCATTTT,.,TRBV2,TRBJ1-5,TRBD1
CASSPREAGGYTF,TGTGCCAGCAGCCCCCGTGAGGCGGGTGGCTACACCTTC,.,TRBV7-9,TRBJ1-2,.
CASSPGGSSPLHF,TGTGCCAGCAGCCCAGGGGGGAGTTCACCCCTCCACTTT,.,TRBV13,TRBJ1-6,TRBD1
CAAGGDQPQHF,TGTGCTGCAGGGGGCGATCAGCCCCAGCATTTT,.,TRBV6-5,TRBJ1-5,TRBD1
CASSREHEQFF,TGTGCCAGCAGTCGTGAGCATGAGCAGTTCTTC,.,TRBV9,TRBJ2-1,.
CASSVGSANTEAFF,TGTGCCAGCAGCGTAGGGAGCGCGAACACTGAAGCTTTCTTT,once,TRBV9,TRBJ1-1,.
CASSLVINEKLFF,TGTGCCAGCAGCTTGGTTATTAATGAAAAACTGTTTTTT,.,TRBV5-5,TRBJ1-4,.
CASSPLSGRNSPLHF,TGTGCCAGCTCACCCCTGTCGGGAAGAAATTCACCCCTCCACTTT,once,TRBV18,TRBJ1-6,.
CASSETTGGFQPQHF,TGTGCCAGCAGCGAAACTACAGGGGGCTTTCAGCCCCAGCATTTT,.,TRBV2,TRBJ1-5,TRBD1
CASRRTGSNTEAFF,TGCGCCAGCAGGAGGACAGGTTCGAACACTGAAGCTTTCTTT,.,TRBV10-2,TRBJ1-1,TRBD1
CASSSPGVGYTF,TGTGCCAGCAGCTCCCCAGGGGTTGGCTACACCTTC,.,TRBV9,TRBJ1-2,.
CAWSVGYSNYGYTF,TGTGCCTGGAGTGTCGGTTACAGCAACTATGGCTACACCTTC,.,TRBV30,TRBJ1-2,.
CASSRSGGAVTETQYF,TGTGCCAGCAGCCGTAGCGGGGGGGCTGTCACGGAGACCCAGTACTTC,.,TRBV14,TRBJ2-5,TRBD2
CASSQGGQETQYF,TGTGCCAGCAGTCAGGGGGGCCAAGAGACCCAGTACTTC,.,TRBV7-2,TRBJ2-5,.
CASSQVGESDNEQFF,TGCGCCAGCAGCCAAGTTGGGGAGTCCGACAATGAGCAGTTCTTC,.,TRBV4-1,TRBJ2-1,.
CASHLAREGSGELFF,TGTGCCAGCCACTTGGCCAGGGAGGGGTCCGGGGAGCTGTTTTTT,.,TRBV28,TRBJ2-2,TRBD2
CASVQPPEGAFF,TGCGCCAGCGTCCAGCCCCCGGAGGGGGCTTTCTTT,.,TRBV5-1,TRBJ1-1,.
CASSLGPGTANTEAFF,TGTGCCAGCAGTTTGGGTCCCGGGACAGCGAACACTGAAGCTTTCTTT,.,TRBV6-5,TRBJ1-1,TRBD1
CAWTDRVNQPQHF,TGTGCCTGGACGGACAGGGTTAATCAGCCCCAGCATTTT,.,TRBV30,TRBJ1-5,TRBD1
CASSLDNRGLAFF,TGTGCCAGCAGTTTAGACAACAGGGGGCTAGCTTTCTTT,.,TRBV28,TRBJ1-1,TRBD1
CAISESTGWGTANNYGYTF,TGTGCCATCAGTGAGTCGACTGGATGGGGGACAGCCAATAACTATGGCTACACCTTC,.,TRBV10-3,TRBJ1-2,TRBD1
CASSLAIRGGAEDTQYF,TGTGCCAGCAGCTTAGCGATCCGCGGGGGGGCCGAAGATACGCAGTATTTT,.,TRBV7-6,TRBJ2-3,TRBD2
CASSKTAFSGNTIYF,TGTGCCAGTAGTAAGACAGCCTTCTCTGGAAACACCATATATTTT,.,TRBV19,TRBJ1-3,.
CASSQGDRGWPDTQYF,TGCGCCAGCAGCCAGGGGGACAGGGGGTGGCCAGATACGCAGTATTTT,once,TRBV4-1,TRBJ2-3,TRBD1
CASRTSGGANQPQHF,TGTGCCAGCAGAACCTCCGGGGGGGCCAATCAGCCCCAGCATTTT,.,TRBV6-5,TRBJ1-5,.
CASSNSFGTSGIYEQFF,TGTGCCAGCAGCAACAGTTTCGGGACTAGCGGGATCTATGAGCAGTTCTTC,.,TRBV5-6,TRBJ2-1,TRBD2
CASSSGQPNTEAFF,TGTGCCAGCAGCTCGGGACAGCCGAACACTGAAGCTTTCTTT,few,TRBV5-4,TRBJ1-1,TRBD1
CASSDPGGNEQFF,TGCGCCAGCAGTGACCCGGGGGGGAATGAGCAGTTCTTC,few,TRBV10-1,TRBJ2-1,TRBD2
CASSYSLGGGTEKLFF,TGTGCCAGCAGTTACTCTTTAGGGGGGGGTACTGAAAAACTGTTTTTT,.,TRBV6-6,TRBJ1-4,.
CASSLMFGGDEQYF,TGTGCTAGCAGCTTAATGTTTGGCGGGGACGAGCAGTACTTC,.,TRBV7-7,TRBJ2-7,.
CASSIRRGQGYGYTF,TGTGCCAGCAGCATCCGGAGGGGTCAGGGCTATGGCTACACCTTC,.,TRBV11-2,TRBJ1-2,.
CASSLVTGDHSPLHF,TGTGCCAGCAGCTTAGTGACAGGGGATCATTCACCCCTCCACTTT,.,TRBV7-9,TRBJ1-6,TRBD1
CASSAEPRFRGYTF,TGTGCCAGCAGTGCCGAACCGCGGTTCAGAGGCTACACCTTC,.,TRBV2,TRBJ1-2,.
CASKSAGEELFF,TGTGCCAGCAAGTCGGCCGGGGAGGAGCTGTTTTTT,.,TRBV6-5,TRBJ2-2,.
CAGRDSFSTGELFF,TGCGCCGGAAGGGACTCTTTCTCTACCGGGGAGCTGTTTTTT,.,TRBV10-1,TRBJ2-2,.
CASSGRDRERGGYTF,TGTGCCAGCAGTGGCCGGGACAGGGAAAGGGGGGGCTACACCTTC,few,TRBV6-1,TRBJ1-2,TRBD1
CASSVTGQGAYNEQFF,TGTGCCAGCAGCGTGACAGGGCAGGGAGCTTACAATGAGCAGTTCTTC,.,TRBV9,TRBJ2-1,TRBD1